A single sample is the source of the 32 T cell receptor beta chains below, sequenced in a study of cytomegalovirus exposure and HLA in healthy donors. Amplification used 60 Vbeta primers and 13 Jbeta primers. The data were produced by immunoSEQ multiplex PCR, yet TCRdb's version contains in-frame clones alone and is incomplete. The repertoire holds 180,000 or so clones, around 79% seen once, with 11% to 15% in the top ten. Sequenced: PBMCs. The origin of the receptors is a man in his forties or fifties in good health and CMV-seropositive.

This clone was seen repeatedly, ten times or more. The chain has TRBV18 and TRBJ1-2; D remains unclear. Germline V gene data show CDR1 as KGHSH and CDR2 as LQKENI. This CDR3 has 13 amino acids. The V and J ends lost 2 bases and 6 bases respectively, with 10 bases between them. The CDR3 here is CASSPWQSDGYTF. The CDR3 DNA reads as TGTGCCAGCTCACCATGGCAATCCGATGGCTACACCTTC.

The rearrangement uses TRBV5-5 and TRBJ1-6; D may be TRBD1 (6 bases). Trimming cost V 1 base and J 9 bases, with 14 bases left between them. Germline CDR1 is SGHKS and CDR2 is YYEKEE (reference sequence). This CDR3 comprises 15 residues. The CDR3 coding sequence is TGTGCCAGCAGCTTGCATGGGGGCGCGGGTTCACCCCTCCACTTT. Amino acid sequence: CASSLHGGAGSPLHF.

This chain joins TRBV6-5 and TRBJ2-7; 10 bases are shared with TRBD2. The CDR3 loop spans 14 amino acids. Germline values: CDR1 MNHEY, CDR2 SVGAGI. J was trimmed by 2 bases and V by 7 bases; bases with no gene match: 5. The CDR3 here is CASTWTSGPYEQYV. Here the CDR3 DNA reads TGTGCCAGCACTTGGACTAGCGGACCCTACGAGCAGTACGTC.

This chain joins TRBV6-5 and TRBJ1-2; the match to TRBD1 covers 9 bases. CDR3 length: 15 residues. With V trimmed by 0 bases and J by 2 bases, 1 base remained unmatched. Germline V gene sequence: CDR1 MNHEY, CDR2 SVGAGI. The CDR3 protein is CASSYSGQGNYGYTF. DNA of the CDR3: TGTGCCAGCAGTTACTCGGGACAGGGAAACTATGGCTACACCTTC.

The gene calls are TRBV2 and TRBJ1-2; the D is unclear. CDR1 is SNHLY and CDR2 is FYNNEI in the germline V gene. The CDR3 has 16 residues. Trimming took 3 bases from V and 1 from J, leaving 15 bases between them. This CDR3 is CASSESAGFINYGYTF. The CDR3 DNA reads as TGTGCCAGCAGTGAGTCCGCCGGTTTTATTAACTATGGCTACACCTTC.

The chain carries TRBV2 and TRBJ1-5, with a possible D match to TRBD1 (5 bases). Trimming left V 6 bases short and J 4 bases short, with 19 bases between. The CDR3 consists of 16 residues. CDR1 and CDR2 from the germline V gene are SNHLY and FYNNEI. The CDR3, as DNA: TGTGCCAGCAGCTTGTTCGGCGCAGGGCAAAATCAGCCCCAGCATTTT. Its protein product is CASSLFGAGQNQPQHF.

CDR3 DNA: TGTGCCAGCAGCGGGACTTCCAAGGTAGTAGATACGCAGTATTTT. Translating gives CASSGTSKVVDTQYF. This chain links TRBV28 with TRBJ2-3; D might be TRBD2 (6 bases). V was shortened by 6 bases and J by 5 bases, with 18 bases between the two germline ends. The CDR3 totals 15 residues. Germline CDR1 MDHEN, CDR2 SYDVKM.

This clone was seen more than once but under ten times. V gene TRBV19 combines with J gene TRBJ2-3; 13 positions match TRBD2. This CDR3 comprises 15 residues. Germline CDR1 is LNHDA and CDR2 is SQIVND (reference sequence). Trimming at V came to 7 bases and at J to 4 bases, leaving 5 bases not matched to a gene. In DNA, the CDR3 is TGTGCCAGTAAACTAGCGGGGGGGCCCGCAGATACGCAGTATTTT. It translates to CASKLAGGPADTQYF.

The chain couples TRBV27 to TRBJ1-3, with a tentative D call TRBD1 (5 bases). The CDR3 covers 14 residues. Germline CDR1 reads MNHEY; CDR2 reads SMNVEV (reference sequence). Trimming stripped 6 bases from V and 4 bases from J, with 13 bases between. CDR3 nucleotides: TGTGCCAGCAGAGGCGGGGGTAGAGGAAACACCATATATTTT. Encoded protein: CASRGGGRGNTIYF.

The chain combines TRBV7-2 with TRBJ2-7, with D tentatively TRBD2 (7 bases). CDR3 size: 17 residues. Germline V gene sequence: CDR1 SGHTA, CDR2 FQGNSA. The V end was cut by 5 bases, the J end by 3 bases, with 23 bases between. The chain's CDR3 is CASSHRAGGGTHYEQYF. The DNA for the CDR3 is TGTGCCAGCAGCCACCGAGCCGGCGGGGGCACACACTACGAGCAGTACTTC.

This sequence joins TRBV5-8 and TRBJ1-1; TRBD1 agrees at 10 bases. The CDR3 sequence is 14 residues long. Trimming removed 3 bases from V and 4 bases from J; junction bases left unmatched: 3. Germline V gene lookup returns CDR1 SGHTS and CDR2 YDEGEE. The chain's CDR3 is CASSWTGGSTEAFF. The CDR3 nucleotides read TGTGCCAGCAGCTGGACAGGGGGGAGCACTGAAGCTTTCTTT.

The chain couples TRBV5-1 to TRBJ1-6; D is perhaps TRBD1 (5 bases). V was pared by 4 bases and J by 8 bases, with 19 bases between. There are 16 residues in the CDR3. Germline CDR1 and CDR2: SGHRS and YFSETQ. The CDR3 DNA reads TGCGCCAGCAGCGGGGGGACCTGGATAGAGGATTCACCCCTCCACTTT. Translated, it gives CASSGGTWIEDSPLHF. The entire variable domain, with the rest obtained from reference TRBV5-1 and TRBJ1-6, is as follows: KAGVTQTPRYLIKTRGQQVTLSCSPISGHRSVSWYQQTPGQGLQFLFEYFSETQRNKGNFPGRFSGRQFSNSRSEMNVSTLELGDSALYLCASSGGTWIEDSPLHFGNGTRLTVT.

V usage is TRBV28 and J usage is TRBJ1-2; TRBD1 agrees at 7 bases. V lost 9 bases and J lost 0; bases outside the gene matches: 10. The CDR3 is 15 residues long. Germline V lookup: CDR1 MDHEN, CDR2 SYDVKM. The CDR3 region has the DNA TGTGCCAGTCTCAGCGGGGGGACAGCTAACTATGGCTACACCTTC. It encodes CASLSGGTANYGYTF.

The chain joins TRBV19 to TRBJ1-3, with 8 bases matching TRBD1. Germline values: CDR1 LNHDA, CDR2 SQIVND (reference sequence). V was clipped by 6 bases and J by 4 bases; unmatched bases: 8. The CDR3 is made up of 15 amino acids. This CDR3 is CASSSQGAYGNTIYF. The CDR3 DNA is TGTGCCAGTAGCAGTCAGGGGGCCTACGGAAACACCATATATTTT.

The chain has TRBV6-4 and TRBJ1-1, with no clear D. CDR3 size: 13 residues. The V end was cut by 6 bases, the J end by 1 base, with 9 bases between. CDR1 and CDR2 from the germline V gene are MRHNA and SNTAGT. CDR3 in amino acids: CASSLQPNTEAFF. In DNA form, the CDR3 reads TGTGCCAGCAGCTTACAACCGAACACTGAAGCTTTCTTT.

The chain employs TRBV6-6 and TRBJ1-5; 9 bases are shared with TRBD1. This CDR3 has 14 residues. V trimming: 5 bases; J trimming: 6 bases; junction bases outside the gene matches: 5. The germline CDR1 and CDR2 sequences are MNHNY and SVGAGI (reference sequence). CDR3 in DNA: TGTGCCAGCAGTGGACCGGGACAGGGTCAGCCCCAGCATTTT. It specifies CASSGPGQGQPQHF.

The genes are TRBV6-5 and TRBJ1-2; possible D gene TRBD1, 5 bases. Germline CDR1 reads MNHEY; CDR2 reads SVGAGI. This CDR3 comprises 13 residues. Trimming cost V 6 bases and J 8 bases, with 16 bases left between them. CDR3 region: CASRIGEAGGYTF. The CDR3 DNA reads TGTGCCAGCAGGATAGGGGAGGCGGGAGGCTACACCTTC.

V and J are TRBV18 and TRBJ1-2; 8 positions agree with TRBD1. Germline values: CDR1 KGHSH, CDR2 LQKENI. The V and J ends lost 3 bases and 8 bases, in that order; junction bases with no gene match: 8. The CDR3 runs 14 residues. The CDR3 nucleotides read TGTGCCAGCTCACCCCCCGGACAGGGACCCGGCTACACCTTC. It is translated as CASSPPGQGPGYTF.

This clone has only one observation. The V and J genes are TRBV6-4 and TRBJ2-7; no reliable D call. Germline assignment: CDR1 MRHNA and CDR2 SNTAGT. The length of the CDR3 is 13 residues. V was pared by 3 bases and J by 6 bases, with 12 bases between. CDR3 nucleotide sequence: TGTGCCAGCAGTGAAAACCTCCGAGGCGAGCAGTACTTC. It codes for CASSENLRGEQYF.

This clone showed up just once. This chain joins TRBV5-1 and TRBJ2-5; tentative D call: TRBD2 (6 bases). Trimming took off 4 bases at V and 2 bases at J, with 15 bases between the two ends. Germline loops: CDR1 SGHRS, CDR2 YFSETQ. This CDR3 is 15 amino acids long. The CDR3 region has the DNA TGCGCCAGCAGCGGGACTCCGGGCCCTCAAGAGACCCAGTACTTC. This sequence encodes CASSGTPGPQETQYF.

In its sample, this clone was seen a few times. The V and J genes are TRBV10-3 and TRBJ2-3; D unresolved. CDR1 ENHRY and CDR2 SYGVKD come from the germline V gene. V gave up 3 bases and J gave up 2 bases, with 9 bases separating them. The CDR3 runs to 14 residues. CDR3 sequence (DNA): TGTGCCATCAGTGATCAGCGACCCACAGATACGCAGTATTTT. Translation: CAISDQRPTDTQYF.

The CDR3 DNA reads TGTGCCAGCAGTCTGGACAGGGAGTATGGCTACACCTTC. Translated: CASSLDREYGYTF. The chain joins TRBV2 to TRBJ1-2; TRBD1 agrees at 8 bases. Germline V gene sequence: CDR1 SNHLY, CDR2 FYNNEI. After removal of 5 bases from V and 5 bases from J, the junction contained 4 bases not matched to a gene. The CDR3 is 13 amino acids.

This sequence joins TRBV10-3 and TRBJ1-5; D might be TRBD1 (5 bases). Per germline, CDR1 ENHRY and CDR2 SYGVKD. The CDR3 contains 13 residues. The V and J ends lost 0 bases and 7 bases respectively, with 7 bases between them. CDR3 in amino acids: CAISESGEQPQHF. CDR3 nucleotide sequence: TGTGCCATCAGTGAGTCAGGGGAACAGCCCCAGCATTTT.

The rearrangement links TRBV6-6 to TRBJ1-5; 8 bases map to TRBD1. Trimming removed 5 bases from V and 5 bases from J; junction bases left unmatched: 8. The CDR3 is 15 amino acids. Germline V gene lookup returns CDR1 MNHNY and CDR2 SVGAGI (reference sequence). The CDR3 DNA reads TGTGCCAGCAGTCCTCAGACAGGGGAGCATCAGCCCCAGCATTTT. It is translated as CASSPQTGEHQPQHF.

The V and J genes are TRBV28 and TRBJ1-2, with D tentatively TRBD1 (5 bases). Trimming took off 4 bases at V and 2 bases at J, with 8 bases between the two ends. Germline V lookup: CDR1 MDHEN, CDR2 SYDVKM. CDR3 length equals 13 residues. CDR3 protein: CASSWRQNYGYTF. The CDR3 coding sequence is TGTGCCAGCAGTTGGAGACAGAACTATGGCTACACCTTC.

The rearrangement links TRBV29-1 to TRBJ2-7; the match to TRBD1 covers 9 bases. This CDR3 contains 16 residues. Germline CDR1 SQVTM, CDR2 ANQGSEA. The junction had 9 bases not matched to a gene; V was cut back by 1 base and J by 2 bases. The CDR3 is CSVEAYPGQGTYEQYF. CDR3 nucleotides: TGCAGCGTTGAAGCGTACCCGGGACAGGGCACCTACGAGCAGTACTTC.

The CDR3 region is CASSSLGGAGELFF. As DNA, the CDR3 is TGTGCCAGCAGCTCACTTGGGGGGGCCGGGGAGCTGTTTTTT. The chain joins TRBV14 to TRBJ2-2, with 7 bases lining up with TRBD2. Germline values: CDR1 SGHDN, CDR2 FVKESK. Germline trimming cut 5 bases from V and 6 bases from J; bases unmatched to any gene: 6. CDR3 length equals 14 residues. Full variable domain (outside the CDR3, taken from reference TRBV14 and TRBJ2-2): EAGVTQFPSHSVIEKGQTVTLRCDPISGHDNLYWYRRVMGKEIKFLLHFVKESKQDESGMPNNRFLAERTGGTYSTLKVQPAELEDSGVYFCASSSLGGAGELFFGEGSRLTVL.

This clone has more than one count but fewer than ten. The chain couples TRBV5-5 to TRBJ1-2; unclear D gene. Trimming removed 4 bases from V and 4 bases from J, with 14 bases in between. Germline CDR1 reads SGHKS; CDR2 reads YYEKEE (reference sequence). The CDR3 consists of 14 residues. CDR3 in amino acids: CASSIRPETYGYTF. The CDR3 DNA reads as TGTGCCAGCAGCATTCGACCGGAGACCTATGGCTACACCTTC.

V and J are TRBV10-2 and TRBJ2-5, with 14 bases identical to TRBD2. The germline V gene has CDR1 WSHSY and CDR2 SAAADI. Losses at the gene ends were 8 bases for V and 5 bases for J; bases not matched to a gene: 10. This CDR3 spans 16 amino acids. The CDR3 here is CASEGLAGVEGETQYF. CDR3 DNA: TGCGCCAGCGAGGGACTAGCGGGGGTCGAAGGGGAGACCCAGTACTTC.

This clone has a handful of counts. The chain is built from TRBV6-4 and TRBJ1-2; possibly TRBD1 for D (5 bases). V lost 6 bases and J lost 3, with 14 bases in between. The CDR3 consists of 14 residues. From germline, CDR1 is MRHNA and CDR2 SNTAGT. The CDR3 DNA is TGTGCCAGCAGCGCTAACCGGGGGGACTATGGCTACACCTTC. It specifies CASSANRGDYGYTF.

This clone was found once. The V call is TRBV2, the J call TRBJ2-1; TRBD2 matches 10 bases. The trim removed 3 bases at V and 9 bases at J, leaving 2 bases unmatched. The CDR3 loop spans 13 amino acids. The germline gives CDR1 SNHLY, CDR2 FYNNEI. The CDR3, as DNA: TGTGCCAGCAGTGAGGTAGCGGGGGGTGAGCAGTTCTTC. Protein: CASSEVAGGEQFF.

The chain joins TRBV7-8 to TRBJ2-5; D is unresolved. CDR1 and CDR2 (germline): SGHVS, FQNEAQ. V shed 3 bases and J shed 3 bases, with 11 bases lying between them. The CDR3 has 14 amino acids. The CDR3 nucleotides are TGTGCCAGCAGCTTCCTTAACCTAAAAGAGACCCAGTACTTC. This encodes CASSFLNLKETQYF.